This TCR beta chain stems from a study of shared T cell receptors in the human thymus. The data were produced by immunoSEQ multiplex PCR, yet TCRdb's version contains in-frame clones alone and is incomplete. Seen here are 600,000 to 900,000 clones, approximately 83% observed once, and the top ten hold more than 0.008%. These data were also reused for a study on human thymus T cells. According to that study: The sample donors, healthy Finnish infants, were having corrective surgery for congenital heart defects. Resections were taken during corrective heart surgery, and the thymus tissue came from these. An apparent bias in V and J gene usage was seen in thymic and blood repertoires.

Sequenced input: thymocytes. The origin of this receptor is a girl less than two years old with a congenital heart defect.

CDR3 in DNA: TGTGCCAGCAGCCAAGATCGCCGGGACAGGGGGCGGGGCACTGAAGCTTTCTTT. Translating gives CASSQDRRDRGRGTEAFF. This chain links TRBV14 with TRBJ1-1; TRBD1 agrees at 12 bases. With 0 bases clipped from V and 4 bases from J, the junction kept 9 bases outside the gene matches. The CDR3 has 18 residues. CDR1 is SGHDN and CDR2 is FVKESK in the germline V gene.